These 20 T cell receptor beta chains came from one sample sequenced in a study of T cell clonotyping in hematopoietic cell transplantation (dated by TCRdb to 2020 to 2022). In the paper's terms, the time point label means: 100 days after allo-HCT. The library was made by the immunoSEQ multiplex PCR assay. Imported from immuneACCESS, the table was reduced by TCRdb to in-frame sequences with V and J called. These copies leave out some clones; in studies compared against another copy, an unresolved V gene accounts for under half, and the cause of the remainder is not known. This sample gives around 14,000 clones in total; just over 85% of them show up just once. More than 10% of the sample belongs to the ten largest clones. Sequences were derived from PBMCs, sampled 100 days after allogeneic stem cell transplant. These receptors were taken from a male patient between 45 and 60 years old who had an allogeneic stem cell transplant from an unrelated donor, so T cells may come from the graft donor. Some clones in this sample may be carry-over from other donors' samples.

The chain recombines TRBV5-4 with TRBJ1-1; no reliable D call. The CDR3 contains 15 residues. Trimming shortened V by 0 bases and J by 4 bases, and 13 bases separated the two germline ends. Germline V gene sequence: CDR1 SGHNT, CDR2 YYREEE (reference sequence). The CDR3 bases are TGTGCCAGCAGCTTGGGACTCGGGCTGCGCACTGAAGCTTTCTTT. Translated: CASSLGLGLRTEAFF.

The chain carries TRBV30 and TRBJ2-7; 7 positions match TRBD1. The CDR3 length is 13 residues. Germline V gives CDR1 GTSNPN, CDR2 SVGIG (reference sequence). The trim removed 3 bases at V and 3 bases at J, leaving 5 bases unmatched. Written as DNA, the CDR3 is TGTGCCTGGAGCCCGGGACAGAGCTACGAGCAGTACTTC. Translation gives CAWSPGQSYEQYF.

In its sample, this clone was seen once. The chain couples TRBV30 to TRBJ2-3; D may match TRBD1 or TRBD2 (6 bases each). Trimming left V 0 bases short and J 5 bases short, with 15 bases between. Germline assignment: CDR1 GTSNPN and CDR2 SVGIG (reference sequence). The CDR3 spans 15 residues. The CDR3 spells CAWSVALGGQDTQYF. For the CDR3, the DNA is TGTGCCTGGAGTGTAGCTCTTGGGGGGCAAGATACGCAGTATTTT.

The chain employs TRBV4-1 and TRBJ2-7; D may match TRBD1 or TRBD2 (5 bases each). V was shortened by 0 bases and J by 3 bases, with 9 bases between the two germline ends. This CDR3 region has 14 residues. Germline V gene sequence: CDR1 MGHRA, CDR2 YSYEKL. CDR3 DNA: TGCGCCAGCAGCCAAGAGGGGGAGTTCTACGAGCAGTACTTC. Residues: CASSQEGEFYEQYF.

This chain joins TRBV11-3 and TRBJ1-1; D is unclear. The V gene's germline CDR1 is SGHNT and CDR2 YENEEA. This CDR3 contains 13 residues. Between the trimmed V and J ends, which lost 6 bases and 5 bases, there was a span of 13 bases. CDR3 nucleotides: TGTGCCAGCAGTCAGAGGCGGCAAACTGAAGCTTTCTTT. Amino acids: CASSQRRQTEAFF. The variable domain in full, completed from reference TRBV11-3 and TRBJ1-1, reads EAGVVQSPRYKIIEKKQPVAFWCNPISGHNTLYWYLQNLGQGPELLIRYENEEAVDDSQLPKDRFSAERLKGVDSTLKIQPAELGDSAVYLCASSQRRQTEAFFGQGTRLTVV.

J is TRBJ1-5 and V is TRBV6-1; D is possibly TRBD1 (5 bases). The CDR3 extends over 17 amino acids. V gave up 2 bases and J gave up 0 bases, with 14 bases separating them. Germline CDR1 reads MNHNS; CDR2 reads SASEGT. The CDR3 sequence: CASSEIGTDYSNQPQHF. The CDR3 nucleotides read TGTGCCAGCAGTGAAATCGGGACGGACTATAGCAATCAGCCCCAGCATTTT.

This chain links TRBV10-3 with TRBJ1-1; TRBD1 matches at 7 bases. Germline trimming cut 7 bases from V and 3 bases from J; bases unmatched to any gene: 8. The CDR3 length is 14 residues. Per germline, CDR1 ENHRY and CDR2 SYGVKD. The CDR3 region has the DNA TGTGCCATCAACAGACAGGGATTGGACACTGAAGCTTTCTTT. It specifies CAINRQGLDTEAFF.

The gene calls are TRBV12-5 and TRBJ2-7; 13 bases fit TRBD2. The CDR3 spans 15 residues. Germline CDR1 is LGHNT and CDR2 is FRNRAP. The trim removed 4 bases at V and 5 bases at J, leaving 5 bases unmatched. CDR3 in DNA: TGTGCTAGTGGTTGGGGGACTAGCGGGAACCACGAGCAGTACTTC. Translated, it gives CASGWGTSGNHEQYF.

The chain employs TRBV11-3 and TRBJ2-3; D remains ambiguous. CDR3 length: 13 amino acids. V was clipped by 2 bases and J by 4 bases, with 7 bases between them. Germline lookup yields CDR1 SGHNT and CDR2 YENEEA. The CDR3 loop is CASSLSRPDTQYF. The CDR3 DNA reads as TGTGCCAGCAGCTTAAGTCGGCCAGATACGCAGTATTTT.

This sequence joins TRBV7-2 and TRBJ2-2, with no clear D. V was cut by 5 bases and J by 6 bases, with 10 bases left in between. Per germline, CDR1 SGHTA and CDR2 FQGNSA. This CDR3 is built from 13 residues. In DNA, the CDR3 is TGTGCCAGCAGCCGGACGAGATCCGGGGAGCTGTTTTTT. Its translation: CASSRTRSGELFF.

V gene TRBV30 combines with J gene TRBJ2-3; a weak D match, TRBD2 (6 bases). Germline CDR1 is GTSNPN and CDR2 is SVGIG (reference sequence). This CDR3 contains 12 residues. Trimming pared 0 bases from V and 8 bases from J, leaving 9 bases between. CDR3 DNA: TGTGCCTGGAGTGTAGCGGGTGGTACGCAGTATTTT. Protein: CAWSVAGGTQYF. Together with reference TRBV30 and TRBJ2-3, the CDR3 gives the full variable domain: SQTIHQWPATLVQPVGSPLSLECTVEGTSNPNLYWYRQAAGRGLQLLFYSVGIGQISSEVPQNLSASRPQDRQFILSSKKLLLSDSGFYLCAWSVAGGTQYFGPGTRLTVL.

The chain employs TRBV5-1 and TRBJ2-5; TRBD2 is a possible D gene (5 bases). The V gene lost 7 bases and the J gene lost 3 bases, with 10 bases spanning the gap. This CDR3 has 12 amino acids. The V gene's germline CDR1 is SGHRS and CDR2 YFSETQ. The CDR3 region has the DNA TGCGCCAGCCGGAGGAGTGAAGAGACCCAGTACTTC. Its protein is CASRRSEETQYF.

The count of this clone is one. The J gene is TRBJ2-1, the V gene TRBV5-4; 9 bases align to TRBD2. CDR3 length: 16 residues. Germline values: CDR1 SGHNT, CDR2 YYREEE (reference sequence). Germline trimming cut 0 bases from V and 4 bases from J; bases unmatched to any gene: 5. CDR3 bases: TGTGCCAGCAGCTTGGTATCGCGGGGGGGATACAATGAGCAGTTCTTC. Translating it yields CASSLVSRGGYNEQFF.

V is TRBV5-4 and J is TRBJ2-3; tentatively, D is TRBD1 (5 bases). The CDR3 runs 14 residues. V was clipped by 2 bases and J by 7 bases, with 14 bases between them. Germline V gene data show CDR1 as SGHNT and CDR2 as YYREEE (reference sequence). The DNA of the CDR3 is TGTGCCAGCAGCTTATCCAGGGTACTAAATACGCAGTATTTT. This gives the protein CASSLSRVLNTQYF.

The V call is TRBV5-1, the J call TRBJ2-7; 13 bases agree with TRBD2. The length of the CDR3 is 17 residues. After removal of 2 bases from V and 2 bases from J, the junction contained 7 bases not matched to a gene. CDR1 is SGHRS and CDR2 is YFSETQ in the germline V gene. The CDR3 spells CASSFGWGTSGAYEQYF. DNA of the CDR3: TGCGCCAGCAGCTTCGGTTGGGGGACTAGCGGGGCCTACGAGCAGTACTTC.

CDR3 amino acids: CASSSAPFGSRLNTEAFF. The DNA for the CDR3 is TGCGCCAGCAGCTCCGCCCCCTTCGGGAGCCGTCTGAACACTGAAGCTTTCTTT. The chain employs TRBV5-1 and TRBJ1-1; D unclear. Germline values: CDR1 SGHRS, CDR2 YFSETQ. The CDR3 runs 18 residues. Trimming removed 3 bases from V and 0 bases from J, with 21 bases in between. The entire variable domain, with the rest obtained from reference TRBV5-1 and TRBJ1-1, is as follows: KAGVTQTPRYLIKTRGQQVTLSCSPISGHRSVSWYQQTPGQGLQFLFEYFSETQRNKGNFPGRFSGRQFSNSRSEMNVSTLELGDSALYLCASSSAPFGSRLNTEAFFGQGTRLTVV.

The chain combines TRBV19 with TRBJ2-1; D unclear. V was shortened by 6 bases and J by 4 bases, with 7 bases between the two germline ends. CDR1 and CDR2 (germline): LNHDA, SQIVND (reference sequence). This CDR3 is 12 amino acids long. Here the CDR3 DNA reads TGTGCCAGTAGCCCTGCGTACAATGAGCAGTTCTTC. This sequence encodes CASSPAYNEQFF.

V is TRBV15 and J is TRBJ2-2; 9 bases match TRBD2. CDR3 length: 18 residues. Germline V lookup: CDR1 LNHNV, CDR2 YYDKDF (reference sequence). V gave up 0 bases and J gave up 5 bases; unmatched junction bases: 10. The CDR3 sequence is CATSREGVSGRSTGELFF. For the CDR3, the DNA is TGTGCCACCAGCAGAGAGGGGGTTAGCGGGAGATCTACCGGGGAGCTGTTTTTT.

With regard to this clone: At the DNA level, this CDR3 is encoded by other sequences in the same sample as well. This rearrangement joins TRBV14 to TRBJ2-7; 13 bases map to TRBD2. The CDR3 consists of 15 residues. The junction had 0 bases not matched to a gene; V was cut back by 3 bases and J by 1 base. Germline V gives CDR1 SGHDN, CDR2 FVKESK. The CDR3 DNA follows: TGTGCCAGCAGCCAGGGACTAGCGGGATCCTACGAGCAGTACTTC. Protein product: CASSQGLAGSYEQYF.

V gene TRBV7-9 combines with J gene TRBJ1-2, with TRBD1 identical over 9 bases. The CDR3 has 16 amino acids. The J segment lost 5 bases and the V segment lost 1 base, leaving 8 bases of the junction unmatched. Germline CDR1 and CDR2: SEHNR and FQNEAQ (reference sequence). CDR3 sequence (DNA): TGTGCCAGCAGCTTAGAACAGGGGGCGCCTGTTTATGGCTACACCTTC. It codes for CASSLEQGAPVYGYTF.